This entry is about one T cell receptor beta chain. The data were obtained in a study of T cell responses to AZD1222 COVID-19 vaccine. Between the trimmed V and J ends, which lost 4 bases and 4 bases, there was a span of 17 bases. CDR1 and CDR2 from the germline V gene are SNHLY and FYNNEI. This CDR3 is built from 15 residues. The repertoire was sequenced with immunoSEQ multiplex PCR; TCRdb's copy has only in-frame clones and lacks some. Of about 140,000 clones detected, 80% to 95% appear once; the ten largest clones hold about 3%. This TCR came from an adult in good health. The chain recombines TRBV2 with TRBJ2-7; D may be TRBD1 or TRBD2 (6 bases each). The specimen comprised peripheral blood, sampled on day 0 of AZD1222 vaccination. CDR3 nucleotide sequence: TGTGCCAGCAGTGGGAGGGGCAGGGGCCTATACGAGCAGTACTTC. This gives the protein CASSGRGRGLYEQYF.